The clone carrying this T cell receptor (beta chain) appeared once. This may stem from a read error, because a much larger clone lies one nucleotide away. This specimen comes from a study of T cell repertoires in cytomegalovirus infection. Germline V gives CDR1 SGHTA, CDR2 FQGNSA. The ends were cut back, 1 base at V and 12 bases at J, with 18 bases in the middle. The CDR3 has 14 residues. TCRdb re-called the reads through MiXCR, storing one row per CDR3 protein. Found here are some 400,000 distinct CDR3 sequences, around 18% of them singletons; the top ten hold 7.5% to 9.5%. The TCR originated in a human donor in good health (CMV status not recorded). Some clones in this sample may be carry-over from other donors' samples. Sequencing input: PBMCs. The chain employs TRBV7-2 and TRBJ1-2; D not resolved. The CDR3 region is CASSLVRSTGRHTF. The DNA of the CDR3 is TGTGCCAGCAGCTTAGTAAGGTCAACGGGCCGACACACCTTC.